Given below is one T cell receptor (beta chain) in context. The target antigen is unknown. Repertoires were generated with immunoSEQ multiplex PCR, while TCRdb's copy carries only in-frame clones and drops some. This table holds approximately 110,000 clones, 80% to 90% found once. This sample stems from a study of T cell responses to AZD1222 COVID-19 vaccine. Study as a whole: Analysis merged second doses at about 4 or about 12 weeks.

Study-level findings and limits: There were repertoire samples only from the period after the peak T cell response. Females outnumbered males among donors, who were mostly white British; clonal diversity was possibly underestimated. Nearly half of spike-specific TCRs reportedly target variant regions that are unmutated in the B.1.351 and B.1.1.7 variants.

CDR3 length: 21 amino acids. V dropped 0 bases and J dropped 1; count of bases not matched to a gene: 17. The germline V gene has CDR1 LGHNA and CDR2 YNFKEQ. This clonotype was sampled from an adult in good health. The starting material was peripheral blood, obtained on day 0 of AZD1222 vaccination. The chain has TRBV4-2 and TRBJ2-3; TRBD2 agrees at 9 bases. CDR3 sequence (DNA): TGTGCCAGCAGCCAAGAAGCGCTAGCGGGGAGCCTGCCTAGCGGCACAGATACGCAGTATTTT. Translated, it gives CASSQEALAGSLPSGTDTQYF.